This record looks at one T cell receptor beta chain sequence and its context. Its antigen remains unknown. In the authors' workflow: Clinicopathological groups supplied CDR3 differences that were used to build a distant-metastasis classifier for papillary thyroid cancer. TCRdb reprocessed the PCR reads using MiXCR. These V and J calls derive from TCRdb rather than the authors' analysis. The repertoire has around 20,000 clones, around 16% of them found once; the top ten carry about 18%. The CDR3 is 15 amino acids. With 3 bases removed from V and 0 bases from J, the gap between germline ends came to 12 bases. CDR1 and CDR2 from the germline V gene are MNHEY and SMNVEV (reference sequence). These data originate in a study of metastatic and nonmetastatic thyroid tumors. General observations from the study: Across blood and tumor, TCR beta diversity in malignant thyroid tumors was reportedly significantly higher than in benign nodules.

Patients had received no treatment of any kind before thyroid surgery. The sample taken for sequencing was blood. J is TRBJ2-7 and V is TRBV27, with a tentative D call TRBD2 (5 bases). The source of this sequence is a male donor with papillary thyroid cancer or a benign thyroid nodule (not recorded which). Some clones in this sample may be carry-over from other donors' samples. The CDR3 sequence is CASSLSPGSSYEQYF. The CDR3 DNA reads TGTGCCAGCAGTTTGTCCCCGGGAAGCTCCTACGAGCAGTACTTC.